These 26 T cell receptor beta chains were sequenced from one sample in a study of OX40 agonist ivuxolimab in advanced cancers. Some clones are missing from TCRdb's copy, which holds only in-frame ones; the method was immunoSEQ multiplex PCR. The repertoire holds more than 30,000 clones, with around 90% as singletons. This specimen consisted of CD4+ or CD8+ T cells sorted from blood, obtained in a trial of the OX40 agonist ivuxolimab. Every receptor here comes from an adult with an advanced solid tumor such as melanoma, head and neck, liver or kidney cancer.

The CDR3: CASSYKEAGGGRQYF. The CDR3 DNA reads as TGTGCCAGCAGTTACAAGGAGGCGGGAGGTGGAAGGCAGTACTTC. The chain uses TRBV6-5 and TRBJ2-7, with 8 bases identical to TRBD2. This CDR3 is 15 amino acids long. Germline CDR1 reads MNHEY; CDR2 reads SVGAGI. Trimming cost V 2 bases and J 9 bases; bases outside gene matches: 12.

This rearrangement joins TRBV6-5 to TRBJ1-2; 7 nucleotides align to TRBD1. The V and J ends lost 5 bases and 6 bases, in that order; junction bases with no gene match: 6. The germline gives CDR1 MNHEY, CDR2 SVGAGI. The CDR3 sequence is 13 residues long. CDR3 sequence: CASSRQGTDGYTF. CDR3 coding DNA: TGTGCCAGCAGTCGACAGGGAACGGATGGCTACACCTTC.

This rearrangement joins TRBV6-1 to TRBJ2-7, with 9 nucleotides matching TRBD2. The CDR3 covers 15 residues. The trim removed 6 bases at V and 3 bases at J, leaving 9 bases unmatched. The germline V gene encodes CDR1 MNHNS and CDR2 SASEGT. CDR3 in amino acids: CASRRGRARDYEQYF. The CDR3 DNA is TGTGCCAGCAGGCGCGGGAGGGCCAGAGACTACGAGCAGTACTTC.

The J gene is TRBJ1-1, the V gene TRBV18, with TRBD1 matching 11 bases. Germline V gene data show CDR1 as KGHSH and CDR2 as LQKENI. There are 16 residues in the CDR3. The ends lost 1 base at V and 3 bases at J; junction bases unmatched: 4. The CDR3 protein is CASSPRTGGADTEAFF. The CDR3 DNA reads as TGTGCCAGCTCACCACGGACAGGGGGCGCGGACACTGAAGCTTTCTTT.

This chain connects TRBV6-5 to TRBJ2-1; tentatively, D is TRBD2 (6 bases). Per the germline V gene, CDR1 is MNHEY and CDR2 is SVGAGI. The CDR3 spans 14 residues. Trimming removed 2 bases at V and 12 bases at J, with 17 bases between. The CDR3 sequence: CASSYSTSAGTQFF. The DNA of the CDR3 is TGTGCCAGCAGTTACAGTACGTCTGCGGGGACGCAGTTCTTC.

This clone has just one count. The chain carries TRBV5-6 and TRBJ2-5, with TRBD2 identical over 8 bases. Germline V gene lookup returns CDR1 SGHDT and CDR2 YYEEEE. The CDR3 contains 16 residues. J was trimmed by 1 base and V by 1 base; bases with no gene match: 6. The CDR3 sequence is CASSLLAGGSQETQYF. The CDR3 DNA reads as TGTGCCAGCAGCTTGCTCGCGGGGGGCTCCCAAGAGACCCAGTACTTC.

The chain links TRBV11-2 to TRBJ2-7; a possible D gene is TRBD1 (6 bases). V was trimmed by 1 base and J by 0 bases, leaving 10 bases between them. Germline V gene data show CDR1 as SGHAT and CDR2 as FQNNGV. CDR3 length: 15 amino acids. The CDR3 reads CASSLGQAVSYEQYF. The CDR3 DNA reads TGTGCCAGCAGCTTAGGACAGGCCGTCTCCTACGAGCAGTACTTC.

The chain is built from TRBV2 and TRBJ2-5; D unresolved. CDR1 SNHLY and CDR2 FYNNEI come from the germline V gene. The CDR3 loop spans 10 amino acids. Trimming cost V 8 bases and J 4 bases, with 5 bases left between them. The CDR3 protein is CASGLETQYF. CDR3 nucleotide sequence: TGTGCCAGCGGCCTAGAGACCCAGTACTTC.

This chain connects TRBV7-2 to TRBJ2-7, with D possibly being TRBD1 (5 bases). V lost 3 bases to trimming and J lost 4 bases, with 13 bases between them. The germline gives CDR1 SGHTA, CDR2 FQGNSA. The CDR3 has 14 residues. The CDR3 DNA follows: TGTGCCAGCAGCTTCAGGGAAGGACAATACGAGCAGTACTTC. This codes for CASSFREGQYEQYF.

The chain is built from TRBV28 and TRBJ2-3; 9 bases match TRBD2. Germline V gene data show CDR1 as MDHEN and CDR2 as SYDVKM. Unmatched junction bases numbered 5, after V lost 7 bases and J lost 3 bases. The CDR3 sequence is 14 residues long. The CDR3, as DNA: TGTGCCAGCAATGGCGGGGGGGCAACAGATACGCAGTATTTT. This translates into CASNGGGATDTQYF.

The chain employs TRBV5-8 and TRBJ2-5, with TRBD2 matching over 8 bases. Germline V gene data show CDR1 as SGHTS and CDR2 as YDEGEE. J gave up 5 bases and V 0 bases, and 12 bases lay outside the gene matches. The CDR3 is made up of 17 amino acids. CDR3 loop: CASSLGLTGGPGETQYF. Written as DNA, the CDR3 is TGTGCCAGCAGCTTGGGTTTGACGGGAGGGCCGGGGGAGACCCAGTACTTC.

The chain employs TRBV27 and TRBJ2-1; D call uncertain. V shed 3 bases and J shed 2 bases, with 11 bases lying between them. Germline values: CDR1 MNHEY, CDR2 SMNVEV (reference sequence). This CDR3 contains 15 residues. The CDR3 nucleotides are TGTGCCAGCAGTTTGTTACAGCCCGCCTACAATGAGCAGTTCTTC. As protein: CASSLLQPAYNEQFF.

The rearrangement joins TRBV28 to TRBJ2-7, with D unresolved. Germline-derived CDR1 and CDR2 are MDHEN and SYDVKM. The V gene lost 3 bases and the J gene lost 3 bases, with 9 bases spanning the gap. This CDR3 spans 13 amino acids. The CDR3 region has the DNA TGTGCCAGCAGTTTCGTGCGAAACTACGAGCAGTACTTC. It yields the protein CASSFVRNYEQYF.

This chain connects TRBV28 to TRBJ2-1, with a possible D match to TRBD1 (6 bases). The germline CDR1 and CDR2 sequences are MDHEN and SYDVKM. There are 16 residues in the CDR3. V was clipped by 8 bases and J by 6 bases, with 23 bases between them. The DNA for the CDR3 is TGTGCCAGCTCTACCCGCGACCCCAGCAGGGGCAATGAGCAGTTCTTC. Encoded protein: CASSTRDPSRGNEQFF. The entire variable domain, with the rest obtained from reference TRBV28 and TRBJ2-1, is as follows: DVKVTQSSRYLVKRTGEKVFLECVQDMDHENMFWYRQDPGLGLRLIYFSYDVKMKEKGDIPEGYSVSREKKERFSLILESASTNQTSMYLCASSTRDPSRGNEQFFGPGTRLTVL.

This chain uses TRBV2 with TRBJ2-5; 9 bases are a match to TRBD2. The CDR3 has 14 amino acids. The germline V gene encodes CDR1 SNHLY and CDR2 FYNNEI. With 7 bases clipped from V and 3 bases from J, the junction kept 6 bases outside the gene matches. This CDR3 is CASTRLADKETQYF. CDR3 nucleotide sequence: TGTGCCAGCACTAGACTAGCGGATAAAGAGACCCAGTACTTC.

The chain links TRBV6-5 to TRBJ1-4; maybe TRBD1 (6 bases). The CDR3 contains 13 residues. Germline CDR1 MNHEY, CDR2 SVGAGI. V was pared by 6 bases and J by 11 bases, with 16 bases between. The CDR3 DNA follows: TGTGCCAGCAGGAGTACCAGGGGAGAGAAACTGTTTTTT. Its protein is CASRSTRGEKLFF.

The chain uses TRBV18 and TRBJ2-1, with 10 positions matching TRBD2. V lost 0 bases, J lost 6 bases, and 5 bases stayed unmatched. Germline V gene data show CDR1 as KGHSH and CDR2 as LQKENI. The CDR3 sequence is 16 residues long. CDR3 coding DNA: TGTGCCAGCTCACCACCAGTACTAGCGGGAACCAATGAGCAGTTCTTC. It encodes CASSPPVLAGTNEQFF.

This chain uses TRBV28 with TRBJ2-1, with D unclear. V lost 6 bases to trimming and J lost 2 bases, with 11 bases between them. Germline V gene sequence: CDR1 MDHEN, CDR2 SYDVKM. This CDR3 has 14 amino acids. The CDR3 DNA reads TGTGCCAGCAGGGGTGGGGTTGCCTACAATGAGCAGTTCTTC. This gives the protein CASRGGVAYNEQFF.

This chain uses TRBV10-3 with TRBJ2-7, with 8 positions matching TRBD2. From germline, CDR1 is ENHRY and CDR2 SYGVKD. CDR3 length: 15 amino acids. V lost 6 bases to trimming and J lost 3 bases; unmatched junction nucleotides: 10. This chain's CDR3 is CAISASGSGGYEQYF. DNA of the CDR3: TGTGCCATCAGCGCCAGCGGGAGTGGAGGCTACGAGCAGTACTTC.

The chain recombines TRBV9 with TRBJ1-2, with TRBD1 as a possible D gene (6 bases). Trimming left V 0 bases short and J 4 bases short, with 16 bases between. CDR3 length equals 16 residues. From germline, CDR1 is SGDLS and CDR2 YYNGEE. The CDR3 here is CASSVGWQGLSYGYTF. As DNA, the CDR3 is TGTGCCAGCAGCGTAGGGTGGCAGGGGTTGAGCTATGGCTACACCTTC. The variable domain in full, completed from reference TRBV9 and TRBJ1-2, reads DSGVTQTPKHLITATGQRVTLRCSPRSGDLSVYWYQQSLDQGLQFLIQYYNGEERAKGNILERFSAQQFPDLHSELNLSSLELGDSALYFCASSVGWQGLSYGYTFGSGTRLTVV.

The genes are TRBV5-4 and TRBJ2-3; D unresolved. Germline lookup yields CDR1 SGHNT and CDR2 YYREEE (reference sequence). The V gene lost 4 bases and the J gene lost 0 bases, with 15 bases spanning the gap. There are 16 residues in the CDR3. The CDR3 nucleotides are TGTGCCAGCAGCCCCTTCCCGGAGACTAGCACAGATACGCAGTATTTT. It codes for CASSPFPETSTDTQYF.

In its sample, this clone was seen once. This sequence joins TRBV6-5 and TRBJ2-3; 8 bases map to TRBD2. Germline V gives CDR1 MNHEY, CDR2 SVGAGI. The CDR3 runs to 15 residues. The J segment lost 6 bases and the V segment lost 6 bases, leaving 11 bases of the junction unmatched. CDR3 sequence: CASRLGRVLRDTQYF. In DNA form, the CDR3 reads TGTGCCAGCAGGCTCGGGAGGGTCCTCCGGGATACGCAGTATTTT.

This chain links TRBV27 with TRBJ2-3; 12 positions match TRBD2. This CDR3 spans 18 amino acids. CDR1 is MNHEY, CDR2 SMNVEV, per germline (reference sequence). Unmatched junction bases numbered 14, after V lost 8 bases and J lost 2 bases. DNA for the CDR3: TGTGCCAGCGGCTCCGGGACTAGCGGGTTCCCCTTCACAGATACGCAGTATTTT. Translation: CASGSGTSGFPFTDTQYF.

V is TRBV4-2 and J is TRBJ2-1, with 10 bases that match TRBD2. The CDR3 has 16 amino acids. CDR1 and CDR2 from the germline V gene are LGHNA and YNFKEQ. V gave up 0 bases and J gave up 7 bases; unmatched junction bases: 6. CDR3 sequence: CASSQEPAGGLNEQFF. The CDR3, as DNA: TGTGCCAGCAGCCAAGAGCCAGCGGGGGGGTTAAATGAGCAGTTCTTC.

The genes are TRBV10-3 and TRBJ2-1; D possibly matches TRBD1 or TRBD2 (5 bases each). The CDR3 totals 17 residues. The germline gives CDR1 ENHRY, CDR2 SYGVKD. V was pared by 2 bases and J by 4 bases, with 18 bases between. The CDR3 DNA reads TGTGCCATCAGTGAGGGGACCGGACGTCTGAAGTACAATGAGCAGTTCTTC. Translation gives CAISEGTGRLKYNEQFF.

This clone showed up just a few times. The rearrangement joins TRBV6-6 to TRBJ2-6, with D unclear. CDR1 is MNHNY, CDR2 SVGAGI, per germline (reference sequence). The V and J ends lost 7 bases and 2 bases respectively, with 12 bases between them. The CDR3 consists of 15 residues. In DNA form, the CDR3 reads TGTGCCAGCACCAACGTGGGTACTGGGGCCAACGTCCTGACTTTC. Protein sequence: CASTNVGTGANVLTF.